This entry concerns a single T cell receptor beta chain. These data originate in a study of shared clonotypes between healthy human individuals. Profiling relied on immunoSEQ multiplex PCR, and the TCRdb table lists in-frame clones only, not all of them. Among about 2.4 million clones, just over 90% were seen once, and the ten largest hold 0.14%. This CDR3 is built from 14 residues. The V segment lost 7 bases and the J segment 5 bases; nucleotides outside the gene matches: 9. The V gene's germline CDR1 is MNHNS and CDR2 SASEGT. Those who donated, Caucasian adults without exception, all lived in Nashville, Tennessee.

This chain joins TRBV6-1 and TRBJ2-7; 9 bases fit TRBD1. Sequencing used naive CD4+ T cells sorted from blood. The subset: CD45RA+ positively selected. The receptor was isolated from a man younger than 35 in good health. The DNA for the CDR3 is TGTGCCAGCAAACACCGGGACAGGGTCAACGAGCAGTACTTC. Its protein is CASKHRDRVNEQYF.